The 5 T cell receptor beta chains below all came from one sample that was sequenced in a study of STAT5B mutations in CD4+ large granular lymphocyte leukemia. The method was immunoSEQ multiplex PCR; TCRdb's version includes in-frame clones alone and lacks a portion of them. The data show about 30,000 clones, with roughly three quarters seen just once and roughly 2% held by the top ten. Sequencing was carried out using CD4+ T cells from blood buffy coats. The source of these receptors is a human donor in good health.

CDR3 region: CASSDYQGARTGELFF. CDR3 DNA: TGCGCCAGCAGTGACTACCAGGGGGCGCGGACCGGGGAGCTGTTTTTT. The V call is TRBV10-1, the J call TRBJ2-2; 8 bases agree with TRBD1. The CDR3 has 16 amino acids. After removal of 3 bases from V and 5 bases from J, the junction contained 8 bases not matched to a gene. Germline V CDR1 and CDR2: WNHNN, SYGVQD (reference sequence).

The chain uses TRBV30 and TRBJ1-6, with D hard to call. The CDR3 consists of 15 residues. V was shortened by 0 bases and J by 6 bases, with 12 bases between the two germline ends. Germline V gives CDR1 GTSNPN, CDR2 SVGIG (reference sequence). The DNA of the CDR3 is TGTGCCTGGAGTGTACTTAACCCCATTAATTCACCCCTCCACTTT. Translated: CAWSVLNPINSPLHF.

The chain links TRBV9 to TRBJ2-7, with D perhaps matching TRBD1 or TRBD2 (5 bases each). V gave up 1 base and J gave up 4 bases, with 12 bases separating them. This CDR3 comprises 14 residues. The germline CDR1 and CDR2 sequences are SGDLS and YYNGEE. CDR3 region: CASSVTGGPYEQYF. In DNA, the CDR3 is TGTGCCAGCAGCGTAACTGGGGGTCCATACGAGCAGTACTTC.

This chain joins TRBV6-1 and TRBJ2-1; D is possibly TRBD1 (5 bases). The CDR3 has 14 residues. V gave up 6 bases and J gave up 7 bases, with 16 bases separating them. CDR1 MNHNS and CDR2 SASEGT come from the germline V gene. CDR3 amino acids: CASSPSGYGNEQFF. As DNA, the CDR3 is TGTGCCAGCAGCCCATCAGGGTACGGTAATGAGCAGTTCTTC.

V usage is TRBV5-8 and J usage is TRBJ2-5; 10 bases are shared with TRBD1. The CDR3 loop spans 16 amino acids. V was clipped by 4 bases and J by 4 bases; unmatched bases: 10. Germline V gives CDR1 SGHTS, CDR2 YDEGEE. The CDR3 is CASSLNPGQGTETQYF. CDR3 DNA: TGTGCCAGCAGCCTCAACCCGGGACAGGGGACAGAGACCCAGTACTTC.